The 23 T cell receptor beta chains in this list originate from one sample, sequenced in a study of Ad26.COV2.S vaccination and SARS-CoV-2 variants. Sequencing used immunoSEQ multiplex PCR; TCRdb keeps in-frame clones, though not all of them. The repertoire holds about 400,000 clones, with 83% as singletons. The treatment here: approximately 18 received Ad26.COV2.S at low or high dose, single or two shots; roughly five received placebo; per-sample allocation not given. All samples were drawn on day 63, counting from the first vaccine or placebo injection. This specimen consisted of peripheral blood, obtained in a trial of Ad26.COV2.S vaccine versus placebo. These receptors were obtained from a person between 18 and 59 years old who received the Ad26.COV2.S COVID-19 vaccine or a placebo.

The chain recombines TRBV11-2 with TRBJ2-1; a weak D match, TRBD2 (8 bases). CDR3 length: 16 amino acids. V was clipped by 5 bases and J by 2 bases, with 16 bases between them. In germline, CDR1 is SGHAT, CDR2 FQNNGV. The CDR3 protein is CASSRTGGGTYNEQFF. CDR3 DNA sequence: TGTGCCAGCAGCCGGACAGGCGGGGGGACCTACAATGAGCAGTTCTTC.

The chain joins TRBV30 to TRBJ2-7; no reliable D call. Germline lookup yields CDR1 GTSNPN and CDR2 SVGIG (reference sequence). The V end lost 0 bases, the J end lost 3 bases, and 15 bases lay between the germline ends. The CDR3 is made up of 15 amino acids. CDR3 nucleotides: TGTGCCTGGAGTGTACGATCAGTACTAATCTACGAGCAGTACTTC. Residues: CAWSVRSVLIYEQYF.

V and J are TRBV12-3 or TRBV12-4 and TRBJ1-6; D is uncertain. This CDR3 contains 13 residues. V was clipped by 1 base and J by 6 bases, with 4 bases between them. CDR3: CASSLVANSPLHF. In DNA, the CDR3 is TGTGCCAGCAGTTTAGTGGCTAATTCACCCCTCCACTTT.

The rearrangement uses TRBV5-4 and TRBJ2-1; the match to TRBD2 covers 11 bases. J gave up 4 bases and V 5 bases, and 8 bases lay outside the gene matches. The CDR3 spans 16 residues. Germline assignment: CDR1 SGHNT and CDR2 YYREEE (reference sequence). The CDR3 spells CASSAPLAGEYNEQFF. The CDR3, as DNA: TGTGCCAGCAGTGCGCCACTAGCGGGGGAGTACAATGAGCAGTTCTTC. The full variable domain, with the rest looked up from reference TRBV5-4 and TRBJ2-1, is ETGVTQSPTHLIKTRGQQVTLRCSSQSGHNTVSWYQQALGQGPQFIFQYYREEENGRGNFPPRFSGLQFPNYSSELNVNALELDDSALYLCASSAPLAGEYNEQFFGPGTRLTVL.

Only one count was recorded for this clone. The chain joins TRBV24-1 to TRBJ2-1, with TRBD2 matching over 8 bases. The V gene end was trimmed by 5 bases and the J gene end by 9 bases; junction bases not matched to a gene: 14. Germline CDR1 is KGHDR and CDR2 is SFDVKD. The CDR3 contains 16 residues. The CDR3 is CATSVGVTAGVIEQFF. CDR3 coding DNA: TGTGCCACCAGTGTAGGGGTAACAGCGGGAGTTATTGAGCAGTTCTTC.

The J gene is TRBJ1-2, the V gene TRBV6-5; the D is unclear. The V end lost 7 bases, the J end lost 6 bases, and 9 bases lay between the germline ends. Germline values: CDR1 MNHEY, CDR2 SVGAGI. CDR3 length: 11 residues. The CDR3 DNA reads TGTGCCAGCAATGTTTGGGATGGCTACACCTTC. It codes for CASNVWDGYTF.

The chain recombines TRBV5-1 with TRBJ1-2; 9 bases map to TRBD1. The CDR3 is made up of 15 amino acids. The V and J ends lost 2 bases and 4 bases, in that order; junction bases with no gene match: 6. The germline gives CDR1 SGHRS, CDR2 YFSETQ. CDR3 protein: CASSLPGQGRYGYTF. The CDR3 DNA reads as TGCGCCAGCAGCTTACCGGGACAGGGCCGCTATGGCTACACCTTC.

This clone was recorded a few times. In DNA form, the CDR3 reads TGTGCCAGCAGTGGGGACAGGGGGCGCGTTAGAAACACCATATATTTT. Amino acids: CASSGDRGRVRNTIYF. The chain combines TRBV6-4 with TRBJ1-3; 12 nucleotides agree with TRBD1. The CDR3 contains 16 residues. Germline V gene data show CDR1 as MRHNA and CDR2 as SNTAGT. V was pared by 4 bases and J by 5 bases, with 6 bases of the junction left unmatched.

The chain has TRBV18 and TRBJ1-3, with TRBD1 as a possible D gene (6 bases). Germline V CDR1 and CDR2: KGHSH, LQKENI. With 7 bases removed from V and 9 bases from J, the gap between germline ends came to 10 bases. The CDR3 extends over 11 amino acids. The CDR3 protein is CASLTGSTIYF. The CDR3 DNA follows: TGTGCCAGCTTAACAGGGTCCACCATATATTTT.

This clone was detected a few times. This chain joins TRBV6-5 and TRBJ1-1, with D uncertain. V was clipped by 3 bases and J by 6 bases, with 8 bases between them. The germline gives CDR1 MNHEY, CDR2 SVGAGI. This CDR3 is built from 12 residues. CDR3 nucleotides: TGTGCCAGCAGTTATGGCGGGGCTGAAGCTTTCTTT. This codes for CASSYGGAEAFF.

The chain links TRBV5-6 to TRBJ1-2, with a possible D match to TRBD1 (5 bases). Between the trimmed V and J ends, which lost 0 bases and 8 bases, there was a span of 14 bases. This CDR3 has 14 residues. CDR1 and CDR2 (germline): SGHDT, YYEEEE. CDR3 bases: TGTGCCAGCAGCTTGGGGGGCAGGGAAAGAGGCTACACCTTC. Residues: CASSLGGRERGYTF.

This chain connects TRBV15 to TRBJ2-1, with 11 bases aligning to TRBD2. V shed 2 bases and J 6 bases; nucleotides not matched to a gene: 9. Per the germline V gene, CDR1 is LNHNV and CDR2 is YYDKDF (reference sequence). The CDR3 is 17 residues long. For the CDR3, the DNA is TGTGCCACCAGCAGACGCGCGGTAGCGGGGGGGCTCAATGAGCAGTTCTTC. As protein: CATSRRAVAGGLNEQFF.

This clone was counted only a few times. This chain links TRBV19 with TRBJ2-4; D not certain. Germline V gene lookup returns CDR1 LNHDA and CDR2 SQIVND (reference sequence). The CDR3 consists of 16 residues. V shed 5 bases and J shed 1 base, with 15 bases lying between them. The CDR3 protein is CASSRAHLGAKNIQYF. CDR3 bases: TGTGCCAGTAGTCGGGCCCATTTGGGTGCCAAAAACATTCAGTACTTC.

V gene TRBV4-1 combines with J gene TRBJ2-3; 11 bases are a match to TRBD2. V dropped 2 bases and J dropped 5; count of bases not matched to a gene: 3. The germline V gene has CDR1 MGHRA and CDR2 YSYEKL. The CDR3 totals 15 residues. The DNA for the CDR3 is TGCGCCAGCAGCCAAACCGGGACTAGCGGAGATACGCAGTATTTT. As protein: CASSQTGTSGDTQYF.

The CDR3 DNA reads TGCGCCAGCAGCCCTCAAACGGGACAGGGGAGAAACACCATATATTTT. As protein: CASSPQTGQGRNTIYF. The J gene is TRBJ1-3, the V gene TRBV5-1; TRBD1 aligns across 10 bases. Trimming took 4 bases from V and 5 from J; bases not matched to a gene: 9. Looked up from germline, CDR1 is SGHRS and CDR2 is YFSETQ. The length of the CDR3 is 16 residues.

The rearrangement joins TRBV5-1 to TRBJ2-1; the D gene is possibly TRBD1 (5 bases). There are 15 residues in the CDR3. The germline V and J ends were trimmed by 4 bases and 4 bases, with 15 bases remaining between them. Germline lookup yields CDR1 SGHRS and CDR2 YFSETQ. DNA of the CDR3: TGCGCCAGCAGCGTAAATGGTGACAGTTACAATGAGCAGTTCTTC. Its protein is CASSVNGDSYNEQFF.

V usage is TRBV5-6 and J usage is TRBJ1-2; 7 bases map to TRBD1. Germline V CDR1 and CDR2: SGHDT, YYEEEE. The ends lost 2 bases at V and 2 bases at J; junction bases unmatched: 6. The CDR3 contains 15 residues. CDR3 loop: CASSFQDRDNYGYTF. Written as DNA, the CDR3 is TGTGCCAGCAGCTTCCAAGACAGGGACAACTATGGCTACACCTTC.

The J gene is TRBJ1-1, the V gene TRBV20-1; D is unresolved. The V end was cut by 2 bases, the J end by 0 bases, with 1 base between. This CDR3 has 11 residues. Germline CDR1 is DFQATT and CDR2 is SNEGSKA (reference sequence). The CDR3 DNA sequence: TGCAGTGCTAGAATGAACACTGAAGCTTTCTTT. It encodes CSARMNTEAFF.

This chain joins TRBV18 and TRBJ1-1; D is undetermined. V was cut by 1 base and J by 0 bases, with 9 bases left in between. Germline CDR1 is KGHSH and CDR2 is LQKENI. The CDR3 has 15 residues. The CDR3 spells CASSPQDRLNTEAFF. The CDR3 nucleotides are TGTGCCAGCTCACCACAAGACCGCTTGAACACTGAAGCTTTCTTT.

The chain is built from TRBV18 and TRBJ2-5; D possibly uses TRBD1 or TRBD2 (5 bases each). This CDR3 is 14 amino acids long. Germline CDR1 reads KGHSH; CDR2 reads LQKENI. V shed 7 bases and J shed 3 bases, with 15 bases lying between them. Written as DNA, the CDR3 is TGTGCCAGCTTAAGGAGCCGAGGGGAAGAGACCCAGTACTTC. Amino acids: CASLRSRGEETQYF. Using reference TRBV18 and TRBJ2-5 for the parts outside the CDR3, the full variable domain is NAGVMQNPRHLVRRRGQEARLRCSPMKGHSHVYWYRQLPEEGLKFMVYLQKENIIDESGMPKERFSAEFPKEGPSILRIQQVVRGDSAAYFCASLRSRGEETQYFGPGTRLLVL.

V is TRBV7-9 and J is TRBJ1-2, with a tentative D call TRBD1 (5 bases). V lost 5 bases to trimming and J lost 2 bases, with 12 bases between them. This CDR3 spans 14 amino acids. Germline V gene data show CDR1 as SEHNR and CDR2 as FQNEAQ (reference sequence). In DNA, the CDR3 is TGTGCCAGCAGCCGAGGGACCGAGAACTATGGCTACACCTTC. It specifies CASSRGTENYGYTF.

This chain uses TRBV7-6 with TRBJ1-2, with 8 positions matching TRBD1. The junction had 7 bases not matched to a gene; V was cut back by 3 bases and J by 7 bases. Germline-derived CDR1 and CDR2 are SGHVS and FNYEAQ. This CDR3 comprises 14 residues. CDR3 in amino acids: CASSFGQGSPGYTF. The CDR3 nucleotides are TGTGCCAGCAGCTTCGGACAGGGCTCACCTGGCTACACCTTC.

This rearrangement joins TRBV3-1 (or the pseudogene TRBV3-2) to TRBJ1-1; D might be TRBD1 (6 bases). CDR1 and CDR2 from the germline V gene are LGHDT and YNNKEL (reference sequence). This CDR3 comprises 13 residues. V was cut by 3 bases and J by 5 bases, with 10 bases left in between. The DNA for the CDR3 is TGTGCCAGCAGCCACAGGGGTGGAACTGAAGCTTTCTTT. It codes for CASSHRGGTEAFF.